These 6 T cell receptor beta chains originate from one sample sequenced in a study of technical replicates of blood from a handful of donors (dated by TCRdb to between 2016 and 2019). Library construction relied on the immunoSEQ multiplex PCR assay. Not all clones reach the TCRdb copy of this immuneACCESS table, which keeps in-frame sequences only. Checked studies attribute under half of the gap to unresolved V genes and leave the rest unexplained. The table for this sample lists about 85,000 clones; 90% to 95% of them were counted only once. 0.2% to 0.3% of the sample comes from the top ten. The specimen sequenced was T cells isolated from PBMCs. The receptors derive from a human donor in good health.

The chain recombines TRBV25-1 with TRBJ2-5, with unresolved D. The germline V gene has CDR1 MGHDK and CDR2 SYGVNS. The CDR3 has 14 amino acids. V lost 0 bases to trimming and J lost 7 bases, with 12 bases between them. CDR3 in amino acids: CASSEYSGTRTQYF. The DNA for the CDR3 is TGTGCCAGCAGTGAATATTCAGGCACGAGGACCCAGTACTTC.

The DNA for the CDR3 is TGTGCTAGTGGACTCGGGACACTTCAAGAGACCCAGTACTTC. Translating gives CASGLGTLQETQYF. The J gene is TRBJ2-5, the V gene TRBV12-5; TRBD1 might be the D (6 bases). V was cut by 6 bases and J by 2 bases, with 13 bases left in between. CDR1 LGHNT and CDR2 FRNRAP come from the germline V gene. CDR3 size: 14 residues.

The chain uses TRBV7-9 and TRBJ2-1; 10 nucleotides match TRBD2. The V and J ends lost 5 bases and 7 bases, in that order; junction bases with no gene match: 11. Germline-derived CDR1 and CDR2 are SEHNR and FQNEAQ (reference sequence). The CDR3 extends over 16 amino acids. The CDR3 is CASSLPSGRAGNEQFF. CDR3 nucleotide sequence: TGTGCCAGCAGCCTCCCAAGCGGGAGGGCCGGGAATGAGCAGTTCTTC.

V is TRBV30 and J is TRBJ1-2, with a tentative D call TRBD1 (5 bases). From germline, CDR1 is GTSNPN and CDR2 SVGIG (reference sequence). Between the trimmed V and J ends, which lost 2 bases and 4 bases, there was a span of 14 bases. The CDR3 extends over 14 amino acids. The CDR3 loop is CAWSRSGSSYGYTF. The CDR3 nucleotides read TGTGCCTGGAGTAGATCAGGGTCGAGCTATGGCTACACCTTC. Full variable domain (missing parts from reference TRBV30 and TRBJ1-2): SQTIHQWPATLVQPVGSPLSLECTVEGTSNPNLYWYRQAAGRGLQLLFYSVGIGQISSEVPQNLSASRPQDRQFILSSKKLLLSDSGFYLCAWSRSGSSYGYTFGSGTRLTVV.

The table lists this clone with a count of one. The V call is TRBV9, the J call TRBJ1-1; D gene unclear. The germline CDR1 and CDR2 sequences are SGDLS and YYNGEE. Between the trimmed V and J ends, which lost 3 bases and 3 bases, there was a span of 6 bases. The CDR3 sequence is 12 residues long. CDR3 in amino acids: CASSASDTEAFF. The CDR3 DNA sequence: TGTGCCAGCAGCGCCTCGGACACTGAAGCTTTCTTT. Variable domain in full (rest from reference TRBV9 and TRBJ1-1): DSGVTQTPKHLITATGQRVTLRCSPRSGDLSVYWYQQSLDQGLQFLIQYYNGEERAKGNILERFSAQQFPDLHSELNLSSLELGDSALYFCASSASDTEAFFGQGTRLTVV.

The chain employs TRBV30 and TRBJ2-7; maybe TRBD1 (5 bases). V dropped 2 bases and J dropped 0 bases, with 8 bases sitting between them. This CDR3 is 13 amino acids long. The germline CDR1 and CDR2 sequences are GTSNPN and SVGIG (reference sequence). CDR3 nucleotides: TGTGCCTGGAGTCCAGGGATCTCCTACGAGCAGTACTTC. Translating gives CAWSPGISYEQYF.